The 23 T cell receptor beta chains given below trace back to one sample, sequenced in a study of OX40 agonist ivuxolimab in advanced cancers. The method was immunoSEQ multiplex PCR; TCRdb's version includes in-frame clones alone and lacks a portion of them. The sample includes roughly 100,000 clones, approximately 93% of them seen just once. The material sequenced was CD4+ or CD8+ T cells sorted from blood, taken in a trial of the OX40 agonist ivuxolimab. The receptor set was obtained from an adult with an advanced solid tumor such as melanoma, head and neck, liver or kidney cancer.

The chain combines TRBV2 with TRBJ2-1, with D possibly TRBD1 on 6 matching bases. V was cut by 5 bases and J by 3 bases, with 11 bases left in between. CDR1 and CDR2 from the germline V gene are SNHLY and FYNNEI. The CDR3 runs to 14 residues. Here the CDR3 reads CASSHRVGYNEQFF. The CDR3 DNA sequence: TGTGCCAGCAGTCACAGGGTAGGCTACAATGAGCAGTTCTTC.

The gene calls are TRBV7-3 and TRBJ1-5; D call uncertain. Trimming shortened V by 3 bases and J by 4 bases, and 7 bases separated the two germline ends. Germline-derived CDR1 and CDR2 are SGHTA and FQGTGA. This CDR3 region has 13 residues. The DNA for the CDR3 is TGTGCCAGCAGCTTTACGACGAATCAGCCCCAGCATTTT. It is translated as CASSFTTNQPQHF.

Comment on this clone: One junction end does not reproduce the germline sequence, and a read error may be involved. The chain recombines TRBV7-2 with TRBJ2-1; D is undetermined. The V gene's germline CDR1 is SGHTA and CDR2 FQGNSA. This CDR3 contains 14 residues. CDR3 region: CASSLLLEYSEQFF. In DNA form, the CDR3 reads TGTGCCAGCAGCTTACTCCTAGAGTACAGTGAGCAGTTCTTC.

J is TRBJ2-4 and V is TRBV6-5; the D is unclear. This CDR3 has 15 residues. Germline CDR1 is MNHEY and CDR2 is SVGAGI. V lost 0 bases to trimming and J lost 3 bases, with 9 bases between them. CDR3 bases: TGTGCCAGCAGTTACTCGAAGGGTGGCAAAAACATTCAGTACTTC. Residues: CASSYSKGGKNIQYF.

The rearrangement joins TRBV6-6 to TRBJ2-1; 12 positions match TRBD2. Germline loops: CDR1 MNHNY, CDR2 SVGAGI (reference sequence). The CDR3 totals 16 residues. Trimming at V came to 0 bases and at J to 9 bases, leaving 6 bases not matched to a gene. This CDR3 reads CASSYSRASGGGEQFF. As DNA, the CDR3 is TGTGCCAGCAGTTACTCCCGGGCTAGCGGGGGGGGTGAGCAGTTCTTC.

This chain links TRBV7-3 with TRBJ2-1; D call uncertain. Germline CDR1 reads SGHTA; CDR2 reads FQGTGA. This CDR3 has 13 residues. V lost 5 bases and J lost 0, with 5 bases in between. The CDR3 is CASSLGSYNEQFF. In DNA form, the CDR3 reads TGTGCCAGCAGCCTTGGCTCCTACAATGAGCAGTTCTTC.

This clone was seen only a few times. The V and J genes are TRBV2 and TRBJ1-1; 7 nucleotides align to TRBD1. Trimming at V came to 6 bases and at J to 3 bases, leaving 7 bases not matched to a gene. From germline, CDR1 is SNHLY and CDR2 FYNNEI. The CDR3 loop spans 14 amino acids. The chain's CDR3 is CASRETGRYTEAFF. In DNA, the CDR3 is TGTGCCAGCAGGGAGACAGGGAGGTACACTGAAGCTTTCTTT.

The V and J genes are TRBV10-3 and TRBJ2-1, with D unresolved. The CDR3 length is 12 residues. CDR1 is ENHRY and CDR2 is SYGVKD in the germline V gene. The germline V and J ends were trimmed by 4 bases and 4 bases, with 5 bases remaining between them. The CDR3 reads CAISGGYNEQFF. The CDR3 DNA sequence: TGTGCCATCAGTGGAGGATACAATGAGCAGTTCTTC.

The V call is TRBV6-5, the J call TRBJ1-5, with no clear D. CDR3 length: 11 amino acids. V lost 7 bases to trimming and J lost 6 bases, with 7 bases between them. CDR1 and CDR2 from the germline V gene are MNHEY and SVGAGI. This chain's CDR3 is CASKRGQPQHF. CDR3 nucleotides: TGTGCCAGCAAGCGAGGTCAGCCCCAGCATTTT.

The chain employs TRBV5-1 and TRBJ1-5; a possible D gene is TRBD1 (5 bases). V dropped 5 bases and J dropped 1 base, with 19 bases sitting between them. Germline V gives CDR1 SGHRS, CDR2 YFSETQ. There are 17 residues in the CDR3. This CDR3 reads CASRPGPERVSNQPQHF. The CDR3 DNA follows: TGCGCCAGCAGACCGGGACCGGAGAGGGTGAGCAATCAGCCCCAGCATTTT.

J is TRBJ2-3 and V is TRBV6-6; 9 nucleotides line up with TRBD2. There are 15 residues in the CDR3. V shed 6 bases and J 2 bases; nucleotides not matched to a gene: 6. The germline CDR1 and CDR2 sequences are MNHNY and SVGAGI (reference sequence). The CDR3 DNA reads TGTGCCAGCAGAAATAGCGGGAGAAACACAGATACGCAGTATTTT. It encodes CASRNSGRNTDTQYF.

The rearrangement links TRBV4-2 to TRBJ1-4; maybe TRBD1 (6 bases). The V end lost 0 bases, the J end lost 7 bases, and 15 bases lay between the germline ends. The CDR3 covers 16 residues. Germline CDR1 and CDR2: LGHNA and YNFKEQ. CDR3 DNA: TGTGCCAGCAGCCAAGATGGAGGGAAGGGGGGTGAAAAACTGTTTTTT. It specifies CASSQDGGKGGEKLFF.

The chain recombines TRBV6-5 with TRBJ2-1, with 7 bases identical to TRBD2. Germline V CDR1 and CDR2: MNHEY, SVGAGI. The J segment lost 7 bases and the V segment lost 5 bases, leaving 5 bases of the junction unmatched. There are 13 residues in the CDR3. CDR3 bases: TGTGCCAGCAGTCGGGGGGACGTGAATGAGCAGTTCTTC. It yields the protein CASSRGDVNEQFF.

The rearrangement links TRBV11-2 to TRBJ2-7, with D uncertain. This CDR3 region has 16 residues. Germline V CDR1 and CDR2: SGHAT, FQNNGV. Trimming removed 1 base from V and 1 base from J, with 14 bases in between. The CDR3 spells CASSLGRRKLSYEQYV. The CDR3 nucleotides read TGTGCCAGCAGCTTAGGTAGGCGGAAGTTGTCCTACGAGCAGTACGTC.

This chain uses TRBV11-3 with TRBJ1-3; D unresolved. Germline V gene lookup returns CDR1 SGHNT and CDR2 YENEEA. With 0 bases removed from V and 4 bases from J, the gap between germline ends came to 4 bases. This CDR3 has 13 amino acids. CDR3 protein: CASSLDVGNTIYF. The CDR3 coding sequence is TGTGCCAGCAGCTTAGATGTCGGAAACACCATATATTTT.

CDR3 nucleotide sequence: TGTGCCAGCAGTTCTGTCCAAGAGACCCAGTACTTC. It is translated as CASSSVQETQYF. The gene calls are TRBV28 and TRBJ2-5; D ambiguous. Germline V gene sequence: CDR1 MDHEN, CDR2 SYDVKM. The V gene lost 4 bases and the J gene lost 1 base, with 4 bases spanning the gap. The CDR3 totals 12 residues.

The chain joins TRBV18 to TRBJ2-5; D unclear. CDR3 size: 13 residues. The V gene lost 3 bases and the J gene lost 1 base, with 6 bases spanning the gap. The germline V gene has CDR1 KGHSH and CDR2 LQKENI. As DNA, the CDR3 is TGTGCCAGCTCACCGGGCGTCCAAGAGACCCAGTACTTC. Translation gives CASSPGVQETQYF.

This clone was recorded once. The rearrangement links TRBV2 to TRBJ2-1; 11 nucleotides align to TRBD1. The CDR3 loop spans 18 amino acids. Germline CDR1 is SNHLY and CDR2 is FYNNEI. V trimming: 5 bases; J trimming: 0 bases; junction bases outside the gene matches: 9. In DNA, the CDR3 is TGTGCCAGCAGTTCACCGGGGACAGGGGGAAACTCCTACAATGAGCAGTTCTTC. Translating it yields CASSSPGTGGNSYNEQFF.

This clone occurred once. The chain recombines TRBV19 with TRBJ1-6; possible D gene TRBD1, 6 bases. This CDR3 is built from 14 residues. Deletions cut 1 base from V and 12 bases from J, with 13 bases between. Germline-derived CDR1 and CDR2 are LNHDA and SQIVND (reference sequence). CDR3 residues: CASSIGDRTQPLHF. CDR3 bases: TGTGCCAGTAGTATAGGAGACAGGACCCAACCCCTCCACTTT.

This chain joins TRBV7-2 and TRBJ2-6; D gene ambiguous. This CDR3 comprises 14 residues. Between the trimmed V and J ends, which lost 5 bases and 0 bases, there was a span of 5 bases. The germline CDR1 and CDR2 sequences are SGHTA and FQGNSA. CDR3 region: CASSRSSGANVLTF. In DNA form, the CDR3 reads TGTGCCAGCAGCCGAAGCTCTGGGGCCAACGTCCTGACTTTC.

The rearrangement joins TRBV10-3 to TRBJ2-1; 12 bases map to TRBD2. This CDR3 contains 15 residues. The V gene's germline CDR1 is ENHRY and CDR2 SYGVKD. V lost 7 bases and J lost 5; bases outside the gene matches: 6. The CDR3 DNA is TGTGCCATCACTCGACTAGCGGGGGACAACAATGAGCAGTTCTTC. Its translation: CAITRLAGDNNEQFF.

This chain joins TRBV28 and TRBJ1-3; no clear D. Trimming shortened V by 7 bases and J by 0 bases, and 13 bases separated the two germline ends. This CDR3 has 15 residues. Germline lookup yields CDR1 MDHEN and CDR2 SYDVKM. The CDR3 DNA reads as TGTGCCAGCATCCCCGGAACGGCCTCTGGAAACACCATATATTTT. It yields the protein CASIPGTASGNTIYF.

This chain connects TRBV5-1 to TRBJ2-1, with 7 nucleotides matching TRBD2. Germline lookup yields CDR1 SGHRS and CDR2 YFSETQ. This CDR3 region has 15 residues. V lost 0 bases and J lost 9; bases outside the gene matches: 9. The CDR3 protein is CASSLAGGSPPEQFF. The CDR3 nucleotides are TGCGCCAGCAGCTTGGCAGGCGGGAGCCCCCCTGAGCAGTTCTTC. Drawing the rest from reference TRBV5-1 and TRBJ2-1, the complete variable domain is KAGVTQTPRYLIKTRGQQVTLSCSPISGHRSVSWYQQTPGQGLQFLFEYFSETQRNKGNFPGRFSGRQFSNSRSEMNVSTLELGDSALYLCASSLAGGSPPEQFFGPGTRLTVL.